This T cell receptor beta chain was documented in a study of T cells in Graves' hyperthyroidism and ophthalmopathy. TCR beta CDR3 regions were amplified from RNA transcripts. In the first-round RT-PCR of the TCR CDR3, the HTBI primer set was used. Using its own MiXCR run on the multiplex PCR reads, TCRdb lists one record per CDR3 protein. The sample lists hundreds of thousands of distinct CDR3 sequences, about two fifths occurring once. 10 ml fresh peripheral blood yielded the PBMCs. Study-wide results and caveats: Expanded thyroid clonotypes (above 0.001) were mostly also found in blood.

A note on this clonotype: The antigen is not known.

This TCR derives from a man aged 18 to 29 with Graves' hyperthyroidism. Input material: blood.

The CDR3 reads CAWRWMNTEAFF. In nucleotides, the CDR3 is TGTGCCTGGAGATGGATGAACACTGAAGCTTTCTTT. This chain uses TRBV30 with TRBJ1-1; D gene ambiguous. Germline V gene lookup returns CDR1 GTSNPN and CDR2 SVGIG (reference sequence). This CDR3 spans 12 amino acids. The germline V and J ends were trimmed by 3 bases and 0 bases, with 5 bases remaining between them.